This TCR beta chain stems from a study of early T cells in non-severe SARS-CoV-2 infection. Across the whole study: Chains stayed unpaired after sequencing of bulk RNA from unsorted whole blood.

On this clonotype itself: Its matching antigen is unknown.

Study observations and caveats: Anti-spike CD8 responses were favored by VDJdb matching, which missed private and CD4 specificities.

Attached unique molecular identifiers marked individual cDNA molecules. Using its own MiXCR run on the 5' RACE reads, TCRdb lists one record per CDR3 protein. Among 52,000 or so distinct CDR3 sequences listed, around 13% were seen once. The CDR3 runs 18 residues. Germline V lookup: CDR1 SGHAT, CDR2 FQDESV (reference sequence). Trimming at V came to 5 bases and at J to 4 bases, leaving 13 bases not matched to a gene. The chain uses TRBV11-1 and TRBJ2-2, with 10 bases that match TRBD2. This TCR was recovered from an adult who was a healthcare worker with PCR-confirmed SARS-CoV-2 infection or an uninfected control (not recorded which). The material sequenced was whole blood. The CDR3 spells CASSHGASGGSGTGELFF. In nucleotides, the CDR3 is TGTGCCAGCAGCCATGGGGCTAGCGGGGGCTCTGGCACCGGGGAGCTGTTTTTT.